This is a list of T cell receptor beta chains from one sample in a study of shared clonotypes between healthy human individuals. Only in-frame clones appear in the TCRdb table, and some are missing; sequencing was by immunoSEQ multiplex PCR. The sample has about 2.1 million clones, 93% seen once. The material sequenced was naive CD8+ T cells from PBMCs. Receptors originate from a man in his late teens or twenties in good health. Some clones in this sample may be carry-over from other donors' samples. Each CDR3 is given with its conserved first and last residue. D genes are given only for firm matches. Rows may omit the clone size; those that give it use once, few, many or a size class.

>TRBD2|TRBV7-3|-|TRBJ2-1
CASSPTSGRADEQFF
TGTGCCAGCAGCCCTACTAGCGGGAGGGCCGATGAGCAGTTCTTC
>-|TRBV29-1|once|TRBJ2-2
CSVAAGGTGELFF
TGCAGCGTTGCGGCAGGGGGGACCGGGGAGCTGTTTTTT
>-|TRBV29-1|-|TRBJ2-1
CSVLRTNNEQFF
TGCAGCGTTCTAAGGACTAACAATGAGCAGTTCTTC
>TRBD1|TRBV28|-|TRBJ1-1
CASSQGAEAFF
TGTGCCAGCAGCCAGGGGGCTGAAGCTTTCTTT
>-|TRBV27|-|TRBJ1-1
CASSFSGAYEAFF
TGTGCCAGCAGTTTTTCGGGGGCGTATGAAGCTTTCTTT
>TRBD2|TRBV15|-|TRBJ2-3
CATEGREADTQYF
TGTGCCACTGAGGGGAGGGAAGCAGATACGCAGTATTTT
>TRBD2|TRBV7-9|-|TRBJ2-3
CASSLPRGLASTDTQYF
TGTGCCAGCAGCTTACCTCGAGGACTAGCGAGCACAGATACGCAGTATTTT
>TRBD1|TRBV9|once|TRBJ1-1
CASSAGQDLNEAFF
TGTGCCAGCAGCGCCGGACAGGACCTAAATGAAGCTTTCTTT
>-|TRBV27|-|TRBJ1-2
CASSLSQAYGYTF
TGTGCCAGCAGTTTATCCCAGGCGTATGGCTACACCTTC
>-|TRBV6-5|-|TRBJ2-7
CASSYTQLSSYEQYF
TGTGCCAGCAGTTACACACAACTAAGCTCCTACGAGCAGTACTTC
>-|TRBV6-5|-|TRBJ1-1
CASSHGGRDDTEAFF
TGTGCCAGCAGCCACGGGGGGAGAGACGACACTGAAGCTTTCTTT
>TRBD1|TRBV7-9|-|TRBJ1-2
CASSFGQGGYTF
TGTGCCAGCAGCTTCGGACAGGGTGGCTACACCTTC
>-|TRBV9|-|TRBJ2-7
CASSVGTVSYEQYF
TGTGCCAGCAGCGTTGGGACGGTATCCTACGAGCAGTACTTC
>-|TRBV5-1|-|TRBJ1-1
CASRTQGKRGTEAFF
TGCGCCAGCAGGACTCAGGGGAAGAGAGGAACTGAAGCTTTCTTT
>TRBD2|TRBV7-2|-|TRBJ2-7
CASSAPSGPKSSYEQYF
TGTGCCAGCAGCGCGCCTAGCGGGCCCAAGAGCTCCTACGAGCAGTACTTC